A selection of T cell receptor beta chains follows, all from one sample in a study of blood T cell repertoires in COVID-19. The data were produced by immunoSEQ multiplex PCR, yet TCRdb's version contains in-frame clones alone and is incomplete. The profile shows 400,000 or so clones, approximately 89% of them singletons. Sequences were obtained from peripheral blood. Receptor source: a woman aged 40 to 55 with COVID-19, enrolled during active disease. Each CDR3 is given with its conserved first and last residue. D genes are given only for firm matches. The size of a clone is reported for some rows only, either as once, few or many, or as a class for expanded clones.

d_gene: NA
v_gene: TRBV10-3
j_gene: TRBJ1-1
abundance: NA
CDR3nt: TGTGCCATCAGTGAACCGGGCAGGGCAAGGGGTACTGAAGCTTTCTTT
CDR3aa: CAISEPGRARGTEAFF

d_gene: NA
v_gene: TRBV7-9
j_gene: TRBJ1-1
abundance: NA
CDR3nt: TGTGCCAGCAGCTTAGGCAGTTTGAACACTGAAGCTTTCTTT
CDR3aa: CASSLGSLNTEAFF

d_gene: TRBD1
v_gene: TRBV6-5
j_gene: TRBJ1-1
abundance: NA
CDR3nt: TGTGCCAGCAGCCTTACCCGACAGGGGGAGAGTGAAGCTTTCTTT
CDR3aa: CASSLTRQGESEAFF

d_gene: NA
v_gene: TRBV27
j_gene: TRBJ1-4
abundance: once
CDR3nt: TGTGCCAGCAGTTGGCAGGGGTTTAATGAAAAACTGTTTTTT
CDR3aa: CASSWQGFNEKLFF

d_gene: NA
v_gene: TRBV4-3
j_gene: TRBJ1-6
abundance: NA
CDR3nt: TGCGCCAGCAGCCCCGAGGCATATGTCTCACCCCTCCACTTT
CDR3aa: CASSPEAYVSPLHF

d_gene: NA
v_gene: TRBV29-1
j_gene: TRBJ2-4
abundance: NA
CDR3nt: TGCAGCGTTGCAGGCCCGAACATTCAGTACTTC
CDR3aa: CSVAGPNIQYF

d_gene: TRBD1
v_gene: TRBV28
j_gene: TRBJ1-2
abundance: NA
CDR3nt: TGTGCCAGCAGTTCACCGGGACAGGATGGCTATGGCTACACCTTC
CDR3aa: CASSSPGQDGYGYTF

d_gene: TRBD1
v_gene: TRBV5-1
j_gene: TRBJ1-1
abundance: NA
CDR3nt: TGCGCCAGCAGCTCGGGACAGGGGAGGGGCACTGAAGCTTTCTTT
CDR3aa: CASSSGQGRGTEAFF

d_gene: TRBD1
v_gene: TRBV29-1
j_gene: TRBJ1-2
abundance: NA
CDR3nt: TGCAGCGTCAGATCGGACAGGGGGGGCTATGGCTACACCTTC
CDR3aa: CSVRSDRGGYGYTF

d_gene: TRBD1
v_gene: TRBV10-2
j_gene: TRBJ1-5
abundance: NA
CDR3nt: TGCGCCACAGGAGGGGGGACAGGTGGTTTTGGCAATCAGCCCCAGCATTTT
CDR3aa: CATGGGTGGFGNQPQHF

d_gene: NA
v_gene: TRBV5-6
j_gene: TRBJ1-2
abundance: NA
CDR3nt: TGTGCCAGCAGCTCCCCCCTGGCAGGGTATGGCTACACCTTC
CDR3aa: CASSSPLAGYGYTF

d_gene: TRBD1
v_gene: TRBV19
j_gene: TRBJ1-6
abundance: NA
CDR3nt: TGTGCCAGTAAAGTCGACAGGGGGCCTACTTATAATTCACCCCTCCACTTT
CDR3aa: CASKVDRGPTYNSPLHF

d_gene: TRBD1
v_gene: TRBV28
j_gene: TRBJ2-1
abundance: NA
CDR3nt: TGTGCCAGCAGTCCCCCGACAGGGATTTTGGGTGAGCAGTTCTTC
CDR3aa: CASSPPTGILGEQFF

d_gene: NA
v_gene: TRBV6-5
j_gene: TRBJ1-5
abundance: NA
CDR3nt: TGTGCCAGCAGTTACTCGAGGTATAGCAATCAGCCCCAGCATTTT
CDR3aa: CASSYSRYSNQPQHF

d_gene: TRBD1
v_gene: TRBV2
j_gene: TRBJ1-1
abundance: NA
CDR3nt: TGTGCCAGCACCGAGAACAGGGGGCCGGACACTGAAGCTTTCTTT
CDR3aa: CASTENRGPDTEAFF

d_gene: TRBD1
v_gene: TRBV28
j_gene: TRBJ2-7
abundance: NA
CDR3nt: TGTGCCAGCAGTTATCGCCACAGGGGTTACGAGCAGTACTTC
CDR3aa: CASSYRHRGYEQYF

d_gene: TRBD1
v_gene: TRBV27
j_gene: TRBJ1-2
abundance: NA
CDR3nt: TGTGCCAGCAGTGGAGGACCGGGACAGCCGACCTATGGCTACACCTTC
CDR3aa: CASSGGPGQPTYGYTF

d_gene: TRBD1
v_gene: TRBV5-1
j_gene: TRBJ2-2
abundance: NA
CDR3nt: TGCGCCAGCAGCACCGGGACAGCCATGGGGGAGCTGTTTTTT
CDR3aa: CASSTGTAMGELFF

d_gene: NA
v_gene: TRBV28
j_gene: TRBJ2-5
abundance: NA
CDR3nt: TGTGCCAGCAGCCCTGGGGAAACAGGATTTGGGGAGACCCAGTACTTC
CDR3aa: CASSPGETGFGETQYF

d_gene: NA
v_gene: TRBV2
j_gene: TRBJ1-4
abundance: NA
CDR3nt: TGTGCCAGCAGGCAGACAGACCTTGGGGAAAAACTGTTTTTT
CDR3aa: CASRQTDLGEKLFF

d_gene: TRBD1
v_gene: TRBV7-2
j_gene: TRBJ1-5
abundance: NA
CDR3nt: TGTGCCAGCAGCTTAGGCAGGGGGTTACAGCCCCAGCATTTT
CDR3aa: CASSLGRGLQPQHF

d_gene: TRBD1
v_gene: TRBV7-3
j_gene: TRBJ1-1
abundance: once
CDR3nt: TGTGCCAGCAGCTTATCCCCAGGGGGCGAAGCTTTCTTT
CDR3aa: CASSLSPGGEAFF

d_gene: NA
v_gene: TRBV6-5
j_gene: TRBJ2-7
abundance: NA
CDR3nt: TGTGCCAGCGAGGAAGAATCCTACGAGCAGTACTTC
CDR3aa: CASEEESYEQYF

d_gene: NA
v_gene: TRBV4-1
j_gene: TRBJ1-1
abundance: NA
CDR3nt: TGCGCCAGCAGCCTCCAGAGGGACACGGGGAAGGCTTTCTTT
CDR3aa: CASSLQRDTGKAFF

d_gene: NA
v_gene: TRBV7-2
j_gene: TRBJ1-3
abundance: once
CDR3nt: TGTGCCAGCAGCTTAGATGCGGCAGATGGAAACACCATATATTTT
CDR3aa: CASSLDAADGNTIYF

d_gene: NA
v_gene: TRBV28
j_gene: TRBJ2-2
abundance: NA
CDR3nt: TGTGCCAGCAGTTTATGGGCGGGTGGCGGCTCAAGTAAGAACACCGGGGAGCTGTTTTTT
CDR3aa: CASSLWAGGGSSKNTGELFF

d_gene: NA
v_gene: TRBV4-3
j_gene: TRBJ1-5
abundance: once
CDR3nt: TGCGCCAGCAGCCAAGGCAGGGGACGAGGGAGAAGCAATCAGCCCCAGCATTTT
CDR3aa: CASSQGRGRGRSNQPQHF

d_gene: TRBD1
v_gene: TRBV28
j_gene: TRBJ2-2
abundance: NA
CDR3nt: TGTGCCAGCAGCTCGGGGACAGGGAGTCACGGGGAGCTGTTTTTT
CDR3aa: CASSSGTGSHGELFF

d_gene: TRBD1
v_gene: TRBV5-1
j_gene: TRBJ1-4
abundance: NA
CDR3nt: TGCGCCAGCAGCTTCGGGGGACAGGATAATGAAAAACTGTTTTTT
CDR3aa: CASSFGGQDNEKLFF

d_gene: NA
v_gene: TRBV5-6
j_gene: TRBJ1-6
abundance: few
CDR3nt: TGTGCCAGCAGCTTGGCGTACGGCAGGGGTCGCTCACCCCTCCACTTT
CDR3aa: CASSLAYGRGRSPLHF